The rows below give T cell receptor beta chains drawn from one sample of a study of cytomegalovirus exposure and HLA in healthy donors. Here immunoSEQ multiplex PCR was the method, and the copy in TCRdb shows in-frame clones only, minus some. In the table there are 120,000 or so clones, 89% of which are singletons. The sample taken for sequencing was PBMCs. Receptor source: a young woman in good health and CMV-seronegative. The CDR3 runs from the conserved cysteine through the conserved F or W. A D gene is named only where the DNA matches it firmly. The size field is filled for only some rows; it gives once, few, many or a size class.

j_call d_call v_call clone_size cdr3_nt cdr3_aa
TRBJ2-3 NA TRBV30 NA TGTGCCTGGAGGTTCCGGGCGGGAAAACCAGATACGCAGTATTTT CAWRFRAGKPDTQYF
TRBJ1-1 TRBD1 TRBV5-6 NA TGTGCCAGCAGCACCAGGGGGCGGGCTGAAGCTTTCTTT CASSTRGRAEAFF
TRBJ2-1 TRBD2 TRBV28 NA TGTGCCAGCAGTTTTCGCGGAGGACTAGCGGGAGCCCTCTACAATGAGCAGTTCTTC CASSFRGGLAGALYNEQFF
TRBJ1-5 NA TRBV2 few TGTGCCAGCAGTGTGGAGCTTAGTCAGCCCCAGCATTTT CASSVELSQPQHF
TRBJ2-7 TRBD1 TRBV19 once TGTGCCAGTAGTCCCAGTGGGAGACAGGGCTTGGCCGAGCAGTACTTC CASSPSGRQGLAEQYF
TRBJ2-3 NA TRBV2 NA TGTGCCAGCAGCAGGGACACAGATACGCAGTATTTT CASSRDTDTQYF
TRBJ2-2 TRBD1 TRBV7-2 few TGTGCCAGCAGCTTAGTGGGGACAGGGAACACCGGGGAGCTGTTTTTT CASSLVGTGNTGELFF
TRBJ2-5 NA TRBV9 NA TGTGCCAGCAGCGTAGCCCCAAGGGCTAGCCTCGTAGGACAAGAGACCCAGTACTTC CASSVAPRASLVGQETQYF
TRBJ2-5 NA TRBV5-1 once TGCGCCAGCAGCTTGGGGGGGGGCCGGGAGACCCAGTACTTC CASSLGGGRETQYF
TRBJ2-7 TRBD1 TRBV7-9 few TGTGCCAGCAGCGACAGGGGGAACGAGCAGTACTTC CASSDRGNEQYF
TRBJ2-7 TRBD1 TRBV5-4 NA TGTGCCAGCAAGTTCGGACAGGGGGACTACGAGCAGTACTTC CASKFGQGDYEQYF
TRBJ1-2 TRBD1 TRBV30 NA TGTGCCTGGAGGATTTTGACAGGGGGGTATTATGGCTACACCTTC CAWRILTGGYYGYTF
TRBJ2-5 NA TRBV18 NA TGTGCCAGCTCACCACCGGAGGGGCCCTCAGGGGAGACCCAGTACTTC CASSPPEGPSGETQYF
TRBJ1-2 NA TRBV2 NA TGTGCCAGCAGGTGGACCCCAGGGGATGGCTACACCTTC CASRWTPGDGYTF
TRBJ2-7 TRBD2 TRBV2 few TGTGCCAGCAGCCCCCCGGGGACTAGGATTTACGAGCAGTACTTC CASSPPGTRIYEQYF
TRBJ2-7 NA TRBV7-9 NA TGTGCCAGCAGCGGACTAAGTGGCGAGCAGTACTTC CASSGLSGEQYF
TRBJ2-7 TRBD1 TRBV28 NA TGTGCCACCTCGACCGGGACAGGCTCCTACGAGCAGTACTTC CATSTGTGSYEQYF
TRBJ2-4 NA TRBV18 NA TGTGCCAGCTCACCACTACAGGAAATCATTCAGTACTTC CASSPLQEIIQYF
TRBJ2-1 TRBD2 TRBV15 NA TGTGCCACCAGCGGGTTGCTGTGGGAGGGCCTCAATGAGCAGTTCTTC CATSGLLWEGLNEQFF
TRBJ1-2 NA TRBV6-4 NA TGTGCCAGCAGTGACTCCACAGCGGCCGGGGGCTACACCTTC CASSDSTAAGGYTF
TRBJ2-1 TRBD2 TRBV6-5 NA TGTGCCAGCAGTGGACTAGCGGGAGGAGGGTGGGAGCAGTTCTTC CASSGLAGGGWEQFF
TRBJ2-7 NA TRBV19 NA TGTGCCAGTAGTTCGCAGGGTTACGAGCAGTACTTC CASSSQGYEQYF
TRBJ1-3 NA TRBV4-2 NA TGTGCCAGCAGCCAACCGACAGACTCTGGAAACACCATATATTTT CASSQPTDSGNTIYF
TRBJ2-1 TRBD2 TRBV7-9 once TGTGCCAGCAACACGGGACTAGCGGGAGGAGGGGGGCAGTTCTTC CASNTGLAGGGGQFF
TRBJ2-7 NA TRBV5-1 NA TGCGCCAGCAGCTTTGAGCAGGGGATTGCGTACGAGCAGTACTTC CASSFEQGIAYEQYF
TRBJ2-5 NA TRBV9 NA TGTGCCAGCAGAGGGGGGGACCAAGAGACCCAGTACTTC CASRGGDQETQYF
TRBJ2-7 NA TRBV11-3 few TGTGCCAGCAGCTTTGGCGGCACCTACGAGCAGTACTTC CASSFGGTYEQYF
TRBJ2-4 TRBD2 TRBV7-8 NA TGTGCCAGCAGCTTACCGGGACTAGCGGGAGCGGTCAAAAACATTCAGTACTTC CASSLPGLAGAVKNIQYF
TRBJ2-2 TRBD2 TRBV6-5 NA TGTGCCAGCAGTTCCACACTAGCGGCGGACACCGGGGAGCTGTTTTTT CASSSTLAADTGELFF
TRBJ1-2 TRBD1 TRBV28 NA TGTGCCAGCAGAGGACAGGGGTTTTATGGCTACACCTTC CASRGQGFYGYTF
TRBJ2-7 TRBD2 TRBV9 NA TGTGCCAGCAGCGTAGCTTCTAGCGGATACGAGCAGTACTTC CASSVASSGYEQYF
TRBJ1-1 NA TRBV10-3 NA TGTGCCATCAGGGCGTCGGGGTTGAACACTGAAGCTTTCTTT CAIRASGLNTEAFF
TRBJ2-1 NA TRBV6-1 NA TGTGCCAGCAGTGACCTAGGGTGGGGGGCCTACAATGAGCAGTTCTTC CASSDLGWGAYNEQFF
TRBJ2-7 NA TRBV5-4 NA TGTGCCAGCAGCATAACAGGGTACGAGCAGTACTTC CASSITGYEQYF
TRBJ2-2 NA TRBV15 NA TGTGCCACCAGTTTCGGACGGGGGGCCTGGGGGGAGCTGTTTTTT CATSFGRGAWGELFF
TRBJ1-2 NA TRBV5-4 few TGTGCCAGCCGGGAGGGGTTGGGAAATGGCTACACCTTC CASREGLGNGYTF
TRBJ1-1 NA TRBV7-9 once TGTGCCAGCAGCTTAGGGTTCGGGGCTGAAGCTTTCTTT CASSLGFGAEAFF
TRBJ2-3 TRBD2 TRBV5-1 NA TGCGCCAGCAGCTTATCAAGCGGGAGTCCCGCAGATACGCAGTATTTT CASSLSSGSPADTQYF
TRBJ1-1 TRBD1 TRBV11-3 once TGTGCCAGCAGTCAAAATGCCGGGACAGGGAACACTGAAGCTTTCTTT CASSQNAGTGNTEAFF
TRBJ2-7 NA TRBV19 NA TGTGCCAGTAGATCAACCCCGGGCGAGCAGTACTTC CASRSTPGEQYF
TRBJ2-3 NA TRBV29-1 NA TGCAGCGCCCCGGAGAAGGATACGCAGTATTTT CSAPEKDTQYF
TRBJ1-1 TRBD1 TRBV11-2 NA TGTGCCAGCAGCTACCAAAGGGGGACAGGGTACACTGAAGCTTTCTTT CASSYQRGTGYTEAFF
TRBJ2-1 TRBD2 TRBV10-3 NA TGTGCCATCAGTGAGTCGAAACTAGCGGGAGCCTACAATGAGCAGTTCTTC CAISESKLAGAYNEQFF
TRBJ2-7 NA TRBV21-1 NA TGTGCCAGCAGCAGAGTTGGGACTAGCGGGAGATACGAGCAGTACTTC CASSRVGTSGRYEQYF
TRBJ1-4 TRBD1 TRBV28 NA TGTGCCAGCAGTCTACCCGGACAGGGGGTCGAAAAACTGTTTTTT CASSLPGQGVEKLFF
TRBJ1-3 TRBD1 TRBV5-1 NA TGCGCCAGCAGCCTCAGGACAGGCTCTGGAAACACCATATATTTT CASSLRTGSGNTIYF
TRBJ2-7 NA TRBV12-5 NA TGTGCTAGTGGCCGGAGTGGCGGCTACGAGCAGTACTTC CASGRSGGYEQYF
TRBJ2-5 TRBD1 TRBV11-3 NA TGTGCCAGCAGCCAATCTTACAGGGGGCGAGAGACCCAGTACTTC CASSQSYRGRETQYF
TRBJ1-2 NA TRBV19 few TGTGCCAGTGGTAGACAGGTCTATGGCTACACCTTC CASGRQVYGYTF
TRBJ2-7 NA TRBV27 NA TGTGCCAGCAGCCGGGGATACTACGAGCAGTACTTC CASSRGYYEQYF
TRBJ2-7 NA TRBV27 NA TGTGCCAGCAGTTCAACAGGGATTCCCTACGAGCAGTACTTC CASSSTGIPYEQYF
TRBJ2-7 NA TRBV19 NA TGTGCCAGTAGTACCCCTACCAGGGGAACAAGCGAGCAGTACTTC CASSTPTRGTSEQYF
TRBJ2-3 TRBD1 TRBV6-4 NA TGTGCCAGCAGGGGACAGAGCACAGATACGCAGTATTTT CASRGQSTDTQYF
TRBJ1-2 NA TRBV5-1 NA TGCGCCAGCAGCTCCGGCCTTGGGGCCTATGGCTACACCTTC CASSSGLGAYGYTF
TRBJ2-2 TRBD2 TRBV7-6 once TGTGCCAGCAGCTTAATAGCGGGAAACACCGGGGAGCTGTTTTTT CASSLIAGNTGELFF
TRBJ1-1 NA TRBV30 NA TGTGCCTGGAGATCTAATACTGAAGCTTTCTTT CAWRSNTEAFF
TRBJ2-2 NA TRBV7-9 NA TGTGCCAGCAGTGGGCAGGGTAACACCGGGGAGCTGTTTTTT CASSGQGNTGELFF
TRBJ2-3 TRBD2 TRBV6-1 NA TGTGCCAGCAGCGGTAAGCGGGAGGAGGGAGATACGCAGTATTTT CASSGKREEGDTQYF